The clone carrying this T cell receptor beta chain was recorded a few times. The V gene's germline CDR1 is ENHRY and CDR2 SYGVKD. Trimming removed 7 bases at V and 3 bases at J, with 15 bases between. CDR3 length: 14 amino acids. TCRdb called the 5' RACE reads again in MiXCR, with one record for every CDR3 protein. The sample lists fewer than 350,000 distinct CDR3 sequences, roughly 12% seen once, with roughly 9.2% in the top ten. This sample is part of a study of CD8 T cells in ankylosing spondylitis. The clonotype was recovered from a female donor with ankylosing spondylitis or in good health (not recorded which). V is TRBV10-3 and J is TRBJ1-1; D is perhaps TRBD1 (6 bases). Sequencing was done on a sample of blood, either unsorted or a sorted T cell fraction (not recorded which). The CDR3 here is CAITQQGGDTEAFF. In DNA form, the CDR3 reads TGTGCCATCACCCAACAGGGAGGGGACACTGAAGCTTTCTTT.